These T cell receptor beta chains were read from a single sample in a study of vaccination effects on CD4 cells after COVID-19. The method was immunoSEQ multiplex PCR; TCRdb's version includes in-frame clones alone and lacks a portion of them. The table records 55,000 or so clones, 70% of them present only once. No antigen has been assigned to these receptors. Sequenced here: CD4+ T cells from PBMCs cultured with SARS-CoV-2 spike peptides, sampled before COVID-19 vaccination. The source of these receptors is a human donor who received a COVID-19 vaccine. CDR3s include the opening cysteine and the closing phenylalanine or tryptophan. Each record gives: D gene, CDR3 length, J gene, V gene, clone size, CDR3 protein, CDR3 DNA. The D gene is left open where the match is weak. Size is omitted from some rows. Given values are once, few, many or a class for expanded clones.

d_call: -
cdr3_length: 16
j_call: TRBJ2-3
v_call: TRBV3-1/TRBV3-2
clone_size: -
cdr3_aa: CASSQGMELAADTQYF
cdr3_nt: TGTGCCAGCAGCCAAGGGATGGAGCTAGCTGCAGATACGCAGTATTTT

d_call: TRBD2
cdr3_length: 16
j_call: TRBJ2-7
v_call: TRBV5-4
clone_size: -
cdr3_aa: CASSLGSGGRPYEQYF
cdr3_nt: TGTGCCAGCAGCTTGGGTTCGGGCGGGAGACCCTACGAGCAGTACTTC

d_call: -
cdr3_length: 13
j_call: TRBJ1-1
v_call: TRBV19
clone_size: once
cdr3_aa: CASGGHPNTEAFF
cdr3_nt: TGTGCCAGTGGGGGACATCCGAACACTGAAGCTTTCTTT

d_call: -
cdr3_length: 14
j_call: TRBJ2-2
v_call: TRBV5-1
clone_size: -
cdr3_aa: CASGGQVDTGELFF
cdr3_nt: TGCGCCAGCGGAGGCCAGGTGGACACCGGGGAGCTGTTTTTT

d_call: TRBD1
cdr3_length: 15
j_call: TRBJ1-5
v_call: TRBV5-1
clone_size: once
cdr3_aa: CASSPGQYSNQPQHF
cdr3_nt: TGCGCCAGCAGCCCGGGACAGTATAGCAATCAGCCCCAGCATTTT

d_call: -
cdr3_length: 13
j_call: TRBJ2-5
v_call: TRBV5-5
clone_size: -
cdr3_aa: CASSSLGEETQYF
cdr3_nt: TGTGCCAGCAGCTCCCTAGGTGAAGAGACCCAGTACTTC

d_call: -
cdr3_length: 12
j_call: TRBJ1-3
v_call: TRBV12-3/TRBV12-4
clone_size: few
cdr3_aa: CASSYSGNTIYF
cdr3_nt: TGTGCCAGCAGTTACTCTGGAAACACCATATATTTT

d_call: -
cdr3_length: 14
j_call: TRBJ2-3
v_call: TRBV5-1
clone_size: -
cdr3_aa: CASSLPDSTDTQYF
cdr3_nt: TGCGCCAGCAGCTTGCCCGACAGCACAGATACGCAGTATTTT

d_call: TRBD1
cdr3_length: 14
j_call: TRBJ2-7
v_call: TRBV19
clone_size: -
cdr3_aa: CASSMTGQVYEQYF
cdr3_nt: TGTGCCAGTAGTATGACGGGACAGGTCTACGAGCAGTACTTC

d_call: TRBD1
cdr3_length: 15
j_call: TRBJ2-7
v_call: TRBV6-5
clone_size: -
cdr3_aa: CASSPPGTGGYEQYF
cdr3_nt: TGTGCCAGCAGCCCCCCCGGGACAGGGGGCTACGAGCAGTACTTC

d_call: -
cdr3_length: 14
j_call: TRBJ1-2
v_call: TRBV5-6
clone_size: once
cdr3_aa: CASSMPRRGYGYTF
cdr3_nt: TGTGCCAGCAGCATGCCGAGGCGAGGCTATGGCTACACCTTC

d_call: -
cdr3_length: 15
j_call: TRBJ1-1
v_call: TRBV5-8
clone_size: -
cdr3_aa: CASSLGQNLNTEAFF
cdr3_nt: TGTGCCAGCAGCTTGGGGCAGAACCTGAACACTGAAGCTTTCTTT

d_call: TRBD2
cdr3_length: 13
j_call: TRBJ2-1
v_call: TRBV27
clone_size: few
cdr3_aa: CASRASGSIEQFF
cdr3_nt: TGTGCCAGTCGGGCTAGCGGGAGTATTGAGCAGTTCTTC

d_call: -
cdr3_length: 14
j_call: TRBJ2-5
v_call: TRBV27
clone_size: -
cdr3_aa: CASSFNGRPETQYF
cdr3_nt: TGTGCCAGCAGTTTTAATGGTCGGCCGGAGACCCAGTACTTC

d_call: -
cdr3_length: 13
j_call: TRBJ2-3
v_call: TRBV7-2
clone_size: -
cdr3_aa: CASSPQAPDTQYF
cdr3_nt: TGTGCCAGCAGCCCCCAAGCGCCGGATACGCAGTATTTT

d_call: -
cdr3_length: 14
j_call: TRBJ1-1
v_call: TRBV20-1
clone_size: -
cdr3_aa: CSASAGAMNTEAFF
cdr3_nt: TGCAGTGCTAGTGCAGGGGCTATGAACACTGAAGCTTTCTTT

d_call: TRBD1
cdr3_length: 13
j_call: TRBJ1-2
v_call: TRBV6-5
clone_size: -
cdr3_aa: CASSYLQGTGYTF
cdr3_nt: TGTGCCAGCAGTTACTTACAGGGGACTGGCTACACCTTC

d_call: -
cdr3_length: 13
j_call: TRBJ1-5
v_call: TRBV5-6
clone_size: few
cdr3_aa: CASSLGRNQPQHF
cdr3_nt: TGTGCCAGCAGCTTGGGCCGAAATCAGCCCCAGCATTTT

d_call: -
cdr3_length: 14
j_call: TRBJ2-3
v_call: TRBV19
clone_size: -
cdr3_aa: CASSRLLATDTQYF
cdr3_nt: TGTGCCAGTAGCCGCCTCCTAGCGACAGATACGCAGTATTTT

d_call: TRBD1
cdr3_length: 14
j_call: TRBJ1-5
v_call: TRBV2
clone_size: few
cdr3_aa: CASSPDRDSQPQHF
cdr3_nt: TGTGCCAGCAGCCCCGACAGGGATAGCCAGCCCCAGCATTTT

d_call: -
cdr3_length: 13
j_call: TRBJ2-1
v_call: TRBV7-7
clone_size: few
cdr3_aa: CASSPGPNNEQFF
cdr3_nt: TGTGCTAGCAGCCCCGGGCCGAACAATGAGCAGTTCTTC

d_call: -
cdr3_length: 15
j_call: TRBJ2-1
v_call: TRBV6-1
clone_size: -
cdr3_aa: CASSEGETGFDEQFF
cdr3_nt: TGTGCCAGCAGTGAAGGTGAGACTGGTTTCGATGAGCAGTTCTTC

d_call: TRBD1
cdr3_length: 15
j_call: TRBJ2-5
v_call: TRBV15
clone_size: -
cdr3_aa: CATSTDRVATETQYF
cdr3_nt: TGTGCCACCAGCACCGACAGGGTGGCTACGGAGACCCAGTACTTC

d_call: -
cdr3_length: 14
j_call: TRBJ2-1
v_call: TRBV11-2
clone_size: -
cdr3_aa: CASSLGPRYGEQFF
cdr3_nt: TGTGCCAGCAGCTTAGGGCCCAGGTACGGTGAGCAGTTCTTC

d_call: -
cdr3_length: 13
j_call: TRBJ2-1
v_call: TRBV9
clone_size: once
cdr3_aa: CASSVEVRGEQFF
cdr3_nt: TGTGCCAGCAGCGTAGAGGTTCGAGGTGAGCAGTTCTTC

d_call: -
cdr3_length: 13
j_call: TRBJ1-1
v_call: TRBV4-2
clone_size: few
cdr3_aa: CASSQFPGTEAFF
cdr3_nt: TGTGCCAGCAGCCAATTCCCCGGGACTGAAGCTTTCTTT

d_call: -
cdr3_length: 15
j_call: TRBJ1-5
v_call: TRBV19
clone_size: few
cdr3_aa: CASTVVPGLNQPQHF
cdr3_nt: TGTGCCAGTACTGTAGTCCCCGGGCTTAATCAGCCCCAGCATTTT

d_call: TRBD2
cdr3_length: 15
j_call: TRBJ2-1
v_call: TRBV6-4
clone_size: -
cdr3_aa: CASSVGTSTYNEQFF
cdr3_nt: TGTGCCAGCAGTGTTGGGACTAGCACCTACAATGAGCAGTTCTTC

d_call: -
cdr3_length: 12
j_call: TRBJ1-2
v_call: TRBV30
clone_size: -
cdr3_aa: CAWSLDGPGYTF
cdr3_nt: TGTGCCTGGAGCCTTGACGGTCCGGGCTACACCTTC

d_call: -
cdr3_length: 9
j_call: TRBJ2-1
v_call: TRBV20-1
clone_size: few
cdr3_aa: CSASNEQFF
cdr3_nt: TGCAGTGCCTCCAATGAGCAGTTCTTC

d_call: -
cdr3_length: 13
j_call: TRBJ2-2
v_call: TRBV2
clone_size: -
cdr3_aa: CASSHAPTGELFF
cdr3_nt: TGTGCCAGCAGCCACGCCCCCACCGGGGAGCTGTTTTTT

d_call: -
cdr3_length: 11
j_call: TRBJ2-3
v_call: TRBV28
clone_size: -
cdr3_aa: CASSFADTQYF
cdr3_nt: TGTGCCAGCAGTTTTGCAGATACGCAGTATTTT